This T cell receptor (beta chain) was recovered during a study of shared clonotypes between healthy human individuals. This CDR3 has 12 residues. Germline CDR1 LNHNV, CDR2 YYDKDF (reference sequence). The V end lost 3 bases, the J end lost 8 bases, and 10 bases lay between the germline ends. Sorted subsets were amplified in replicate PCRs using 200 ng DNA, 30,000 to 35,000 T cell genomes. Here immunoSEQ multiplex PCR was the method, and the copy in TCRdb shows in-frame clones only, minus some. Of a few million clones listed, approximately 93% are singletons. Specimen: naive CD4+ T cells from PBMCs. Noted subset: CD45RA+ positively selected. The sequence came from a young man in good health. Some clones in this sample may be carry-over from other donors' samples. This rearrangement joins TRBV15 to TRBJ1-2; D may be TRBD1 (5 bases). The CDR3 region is CATSSGGVGYTF. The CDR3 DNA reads TGTGCCACCAGCAGTGGAGGGGTGGGCTACACCTTC. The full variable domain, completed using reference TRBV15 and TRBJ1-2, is DAMVIQNPRYQVTQFGKPVTLSCSQTLNHNVMYWYQQKSSQAPKLLFHYYDKDFNNEADTPDNFQSRRPNTSFCFLDIRSPGLGDTAMYLCATSSGGVGYTFGSGTRLTVV.